These T cell receptor beta chains were read from a single sample in a study of monozygotic twins with inflammatory bowel disease. Using the 5' RACE reads, TCRdb records one entry per CDR3 protein without DNA. Its table records more than 110,000 distinct CDR3 sequences. Sequenced sample: blood. These receptors originate from a human donor with ulcerative colitis or Crohn's disease, or a healthy co-twin of an affected twin (not recorded which). The CDR3 runs from the conserved cysteine through the conserved F or W.

j_gene	v_gene	CDR3aa
TRBJ1-6	TRBV11-1	CASSFRETNSPLHF
TRBJ2-7	TRBV20-1	CSVIEGTGGIYEQYF
TRBJ2-3	TRBV5-6	CASSSLGQITDTQYF
TRBJ2-7	TRBV7-2	CASSRGRGLSYEQYF
TRBJ1-1	TRBV5-1	CASSSRGLNTEAFF
TRBJ2-1	TRBV29-1	CSVEAYDRYNWQFF
TRBJ2-1	TRBV7-9	CASLEGRASYNEQFF
TRBJ1-2	TRBV14	CASSQVLQGKYTF
TRBJ2-7	TRBV30	CAWSVGLYEQYF
TRBJ2-1	TRBV11-2	CASSLDSGPGQASNEQFF
TRBJ1-6	TRBV27	CASSITWAYNSPLHF
TRBJ2-3	TRBV7-2	CASSLVGLAGGVNTQYF
TRBJ1-1	TRBV5-1	CASSLVGVWNTEAFF
TRBJ2-2	TRBV5-6	CASSTGSDTGELFF
TRBJ2-7	TRBV5-6	CASSKLTGTGAYEQYF
TRBJ2-2	TRBV4-3	CASSQIRTGGSNTGELFF
TRBJ1-2	TRBV5-4	CASSLGQKGYTF
TRBJ1-1	TRBV5-6	CASSNFYADTEAFF
TRBJ2-1	TRBV20-1	CSARDLYGGGLSSYNEQFF
TRBJ1-5	TRBV12-3/TRBV12-4	CASSLAETGQPQHF
TRBJ2-1	TRBV5-1	CASSLAAEGQFF
TRBJ2-4	TRBV5-5	CASSLLFGDEPKNIQYF
TRBJ2-5	TRBV10-3	CAISDQTLQETQYF
TRBJ1-2	TRBV7-8	CASSPLAGPKTYGYTF
TRBJ2-5	TRBV15	CATRGDKIYKETQYF
TRBJ1-5	TRBV30	CAWKAGLSNQPQHF
TRBJ2-7	TRBV27	CASSRLAGGNSYEQYF
TRBJ1-2	TRBV12-3/TRBV12-4	CASSFPGGDGYTF
TRBJ2-5	TRBV20-1	CSASPSGKETQYF
TRBJ1-5	TRBV27	CASSPQGQTNQPQHF
TRBJ2-1	TRBV19	CASSIRDLKTNEQFF
TRBJ2-7	TRBV7-2	CASSRDYEQYF
TRBJ2-3	TRBV15	CATSREPGRGSTDTQYF
TRBJ2-7	TRBV20-1	CSARVHPQAYEQYF
TRBJ1-5	TRBV10-3	CAISERTVAQPQHF
TRBJ1-6	TRBV20-1	CSATGGESPLHF
TRBJ2-1	TRBV7-9	CASSLQTSEQFF
TRBJ2-5	TRBV20-1	CSARTWREDETQYF
TRBJ2-2	TRBV6-5	CASSYGLAVNTGELFF
TRBJ2-7	TRBV7-3	CASSRTSGRDEQYF
TRBJ2-3	TRBV25-1	CASRDGTSGETQYF
TRBJ2-2	TRBV5-1	CASSLEGANTGELFF
TRBJ1-1	TRBV13	CASSLDFGGANTEAFF
TRBJ2-7	TRBV28	CASSSGGKESYEQYF
TRBJ1-5	TRBV24-1	CATSEWTDNQPQHF
TRBJ2-7	TRBV5-4	CASSLDVGSMDEQYF
TRBJ1-5	TRBV6-1	CASSHWTGRGNQPQHF
TRBJ2-1	TRBV11-1	CASSLVLRGTGYNEQFF
TRBJ2-2	TRBV20-1	CSASRRVAGVQTGELFF
TRBJ1-1	TRBV29-1	CSVEDLPMNTEAFF
TRBJ2-5	TRBV7-9	CASSPRTGKATQYF
TRBJ2-3	TRBV7-2	CASSLRASGSSYRDTQYF
TRBJ1-1	TRBV20-1	CSADRGRKNTEAFF
TRBJ2-1	TRBV24-1	CATSFRDEQFF
TRBJ1-1	TRBV29-1	CSVGREAEAFF